These 27 T cell receptor beta chains originate from one sample sequenced in a study of early T cells in non-severe SARS-CoV-2 infection. TCRdb independently ran MiXCR on the 5' RACE reads; one entry per CDR3 protein. The profile covers 50,000 to 65,000 distinct CDR3 sequences, with under 15% appearing a single time and 4% to 4.5% taken by the ten largest. Material for sequencing was whole blood. These receptors all come from an adult who was a healthcare worker with PCR-confirmed SARS-CoV-2 infection or an uninfected control (not recorded which).

This chain connects TRBV4-1 to TRBJ1-4; 9 bases agree with TRBD1. V shed 4 bases, J shed 0 bases, and the junction held 12 bases outside the gene matches. The CDR3 contains 19 residues. Germline V CDR1 and CDR2: MGHRA, YSYEKL. In DNA form, the CDR3 reads TGCGCCAGCAGCCCGGGACAGGGACTAACATCTGCAACTAATGAAAAACTGTTTTTT. Translated, it gives CASSPGQGLTSATNEKLFF.

This clonotype was counted at least ten times. The chain is built from TRBV11-2 and TRBJ2-6; possibly TRBD2 for D (6 bases). The V end lost 5 bases, the J end lost 1 base, and 9 bases lay between the germline ends. This CDR3 has 15 residues. Germline values: CDR1 SGHAT, CDR2 FQNNGV. The CDR3 region is CASSRGISGANVLTF. CDR3 bases: TGTGCCAGCAGCCGGGGGATTTCTGGGGCCAACGTCCTGACTTTC. The whole variable domain, filled in from reference TRBV11-2 and TRBJ2-6, reads EAGVAQSPRYKIIEKRQSVAFWCNPISGHATLYWYQQILGQGPKLLIQFQNNGVVDDSQLPKDRFSAERLKGVDSTLKIQPAKLEDSAVYLCASSRGISGANVLTFGAGSRLTVL.

The V and J genes are TRBV5-6 and TRBJ1-5; 11 nucleotides align to TRBD1. The CDR3 is 15 residues long. CDR1 is SGHDT and CDR2 is YYEEEE in the germline V gene. The J segment lost 7 bases and the V segment lost 2 bases, leaving 5 bases of the junction unmatched. The CDR3 DNA reads TGTGCCAGCAGCTTCCGGACAGGGGGCTTACAGCCCCAGCATTTT. This translates into CASSFRTGGLQPQHF.

This clonotype was counted between two and nine times. The chain joins TRBV20-1 to TRBJ1-3, with D perhaps matching TRBD1 (6 bases). The ends were cut back, 0 bases at V and 0 bases at J, with 18 bases in the middle. Germline V lookup: CDR1 DFQATT, CDR2 SNEGSKA (reference sequence). This CDR3 contains 18 residues. CDR3 nucleotide sequence: TGCAGTGCTAGAGATTGGGGGGGACACTTCACCTCTGGAAACACCATATATTTT. It specifies CSARDWGGHFTSGNTIYF.

This clonotype has only a few counts. This chain connects TRBV7-9 to TRBJ1-6, with 7 bases aligning to TRBD1. The trim removed 1 base at V and 6 bases at J, leaving 6 bases unmatched. The CDR3 has 16 amino acids. Per the germline V gene, CDR1 is SEHNR and CDR2 is FQNEAQ (reference sequence). The CDR3 coding sequence is TGTGCCAGCAGCTTAGGTCCCAACAGGGGTAATTCACCCCTCCACTTT. This gives the protein CASSLGPNRGNSPLHF. Supplemented by reference TRBV7-9 and TRBJ1-6, the full variable domain reads DTGVSQNPRHKITKRGQNVTFRCDPISEHNRLYWYRQTLGQGPEFLTYFQNEAQLEKSRLLSDRFSAERPKGSFSTLEIQRTEQGDSAMYLCASSLGPNRGNSPLHFGNGTRLTVT.

In this sample, this clonotype turned up many times. CDR3 in amino acids: CAWSLGDGTQYF. The CDR3 DNA reads as TGTGCCTGGAGCTTGGGTGATGGGACCCAGTACTTC. The chain links TRBV30 to TRBJ2-5; D is unresolved. The CDR3 spans 12 residues. Germline V CDR1 and CDR2: GTSNPN, SVGIG (reference sequence). V gave up 3 bases and J gave up 7 bases, with 12 bases separating them.

The rearrangement links TRBV30 to TRBJ1-5; the match to TRBD1 covers 9 bases. J lost 11 bases, V lost 2 bases, and 7 bases had no gene match. This CDR3 is 13 amino acids long. CDR1 is GTSNPN, CDR2 SVGIG, per germline (reference sequence). CDR3 sequence: CAWSSQGAKSQHF. Here the CDR3 DNA reads TGTGCCTGGAGTTCACAGGGGGCAAAGTCCCAGCATTTT.

CDR3 sequence (DNA): TGTGCCAGCAGCTTAGTCCTAGGCACAGATACGCAGTATTTT. This translates into CASSLVLGTDTQYF. The rearrangement joins TRBV11-2 to TRBJ2-3; D not certain. This CDR3 is 14 amino acids long. The V and J ends lost 1 base and 1 base respectively, with 6 bases between them. Germline V CDR1 and CDR2: SGHAT, FQNNGV. Complete variable domain (other parts from reference TRBV11-2 and TRBJ2-3): EAGVAQSPRYKIIEKRQSVAFWCNPISGHATLYWYQQILGQGPKLLIQFQNNGVVDDSQLPKDRFSAERLKGVDSTLKIQPAKLEDSAVYLCASSLVLGTDTQYFGPGTRLTVL.

In its sample, this clonotype was seen a few times. V is TRBV11-2 and J is TRBJ2-5; no clear D gene. CDR1 is SGHAT and CDR2 is FQNNGV in the germline V gene. The CDR3 runs to 16 residues. V lost 1 base and J 4 bases, leaving 16 bases between the germline ends. In DNA, the CDR3 is TGTGCCAGCAGCTTAGTAGCTTCCCAGGTGGTAGAGACCCAGTACTTC. Its translation is CASSLVASQVVETQYF.

The chain carries TRBV29-1 and TRBJ2-3; possible D gene TRBD2, 5 bases. From germline, CDR1 is SQVTM and CDR2 ANQGSEA. V lost 1 base and J lost 4, with 12 bases in between. CDR3 length: 14 amino acids. CDR3 loop: CSVEGLPRPDTQYF. Written as DNA, the CDR3 is TGCAGCGTTGAAGGACTACCCCGGCCAGATACGCAGTATTTT.

The gene calls are TRBV5-1 and TRBJ2-5; D is undetermined. Per the germline V gene, CDR1 is SGHRS and CDR2 is YFSETQ. Trimming shortened V by 0 bases and J by 5 bases, and 8 bases separated the two germline ends. The length of the CDR3 is 13 residues. The CDR3 DNA is TGCGCCAGCAGCTTGGTCGTGGGCGAGACCCAGTACTTC. It yields the protein CASSLVVGETQYF.

This chain uses TRBV9 with TRBJ1-2, with 8 bases lining up with TRBD1. Germline V CDR1 and CDR2: SGDLS, YYNGEE. The CDR3 has 13 amino acids. With 3 bases clipped from V and 6 bases from J, the junction kept 4 bases outside the gene matches. The CDR3 DNA follows: TGTGCCAGCAGCGAGACAGGGGTGGATGGCTACACCTTC. It codes for CASSETGVDGYTF.

This clonotype showed up many times. This chain uses TRBV7-9 with TRBJ1-5; 9 positions match TRBD1. The length of the CDR3 is 16 residues. The junction had 7 bases not matched to a gene; V was cut back by 3 bases and J by 4 bases. Germline assignment: CDR1 SEHNR and CDR2 FQNEAQ (reference sequence). The CDR3 protein is CASSLLGTGKNQPQHF. CDR3 DNA: TGTGCCAGCAGCTTGCTAGGGACAGGGAAAAATCAGCCCCAGCATTTT. The variable domain in full, completed from reference TRBV7-9 and TRBJ1-5, reads DTGVSQNPRHKITKRGQNVTFRCDPISEHNRLYWYRQTLGQGPEFLTYFQNEAQLEKSRLLSDRFSAERPKGSFSTLEIQRTEQGDSAMYLCASSLLGTGKNQPQHFGDGTRLSIL.

This clonotype was picked up a small number of times. CDR3 sequence (DNA): TGTGCCAGCAGCCCCCTCCGGGCTAGCGGGGGGGCTTTGGATGAGCAGTTCTTC. This translates into CASSPLRASGGALDEQFF. The chain carries TRBV3-1 and TRBJ2-1, with 12 bases identical to TRBD2. V lost 4 bases to trimming and J lost 8 bases; unmatched junction nucleotides: 15. The CDR3 runs 18 residues. CDR1 and CDR2 from the germline V gene are LGHDT and YNNKEL (reference sequence).

This clonotype has ten or more counts. This sequence joins TRBV6-2 or TRBV6-3 and TRBJ2-3, with 9 nucleotides matching TRBD2. This CDR3 region has 18 residues. The V gene's germline CDR1 is MNHEY and CDR2 SVGEGT. The ends lost 7 bases at V and 0 bases at J; junction bases unmatched: 14. CDR3 protein: CASKPNRLAGTSTDTQYF. In DNA, the CDR3 is TGTGCCAGCAAACCTAACCGGCTAGCGGGGACTAGCACAGATACGCAGTATTTT.

This sequence joins TRBV12-3 or TRBV12-4 and TRBJ2-5; no definite D call. V shed 5 bases and J shed 3 bases, with 10 bases lying between them. The CDR3 contains 13 residues. The CDR3 loop reads CASSKSTEETQYF. Here the CDR3 DNA reads TGTGCCAGCAGTAAGAGCACAGAAGAGACCCAGTACTTC.

This clonotype was seen at least ten times. The chain uses TRBV19 and TRBJ2-1, with a weak D call TRBD1 (8 bases). CDR1 and CDR2 from the germline V gene are LNHDA and SQIVND (reference sequence). The CDR3 covers 14 residues. With 10 bases removed from V and 3 bases from J, the gap between germline ends came to 16 bases. The CDR3 DNA is TGTGCCACCCGCAGCGGGACAGGCTACAATGAGCAGTTCTTC. Translated, it gives CATRSGTGYNEQFF.

This clonotype turned up a few times. V gene TRBV5-1 combines with J gene TRBJ1-2; 8 positions agree with TRBD1. The V gene's germline CDR1 is SGHRS and CDR2 YFSETQ. The CDR3 has 13 residues. J gave up 4 bases and V 4 bases, and 3 bases lay outside the gene matches. The CDR3 spells CASSKDRGYGYTF. The CDR3 DNA reads as TGCGCCAGCAGCAAAGACAGGGGCTATGGCTACACCTTC.

This clonotype was counted ten times or more. This chain joins TRBV6-6 and TRBJ2-2, with 9 bases identical to TRBD1. The CDR3 spans 15 residues. Unmatched junction bases numbered 3, after V lost 5 bases and J lost 2 bases. CDR1 is MNHNY and CDR2 is SVGAGI in the germline V gene (reference sequence). This chain's CDR3 is CASSRTGANTGELFF. In DNA, the CDR3 is TGTGCCAGCAGTCGGACAGGGGCAAACACCGGGGAGCTGTTTTTT.

This rearrangement joins TRBV29-1 to TRBJ1-2; D gene ambiguous. Trimming took off 8 bases at V and 0 bases at J, with 19 bases between the two ends. CDR1 and CDR2 from the germline V gene are SQVTM and ANQGSEA. The CDR3 totals 15 residues. In DNA, the CDR3 is TGCAGCTATCAATCTGGGGAGGCAGCTAACTATGGCTACACCTTC. The encoded protein is CSYQSGEAANYGYTF.

This CDR3 is CASSVDCGGVSYEQYF. CDR3 coding DNA: TGTGCCAGCAGCGTAGATTGCGGGGGCGTCTCCTACGAGCAGTACTTC. The rearrangement links TRBV9 to TRBJ2-7; maybe TRBD2 (7 bases). The CDR3 extends over 16 amino acids. V lost 0 bases and J 0 bases, leaving 13 bases between the germline ends. Looked up from germline, CDR1 is SGDLS and CDR2 is YYNGEE.

This CDR3 reads CASSATASSGNTIYF. The CDR3, as DNA: TGTGCCAGCAGCGCTACAGCGAGCTCTGGAAACACCATATATTTT. V and J are TRBV9 and TRBJ1-3; D is ambiguous. The V gene's germline CDR1 is SGDLS and CDR2 YYNGEE. The CDR3 sequence is 15 residues long. With 3 bases removed from V and 0 bases from J, the gap between germline ends came to 10 bases.

The chain has TRBV29-1 and TRBJ2-6; no reliable D call. Trimming cost V 4 bases and J 0 bases, with 4 bases left between them. This CDR3 comprises 13 residues. Germline V gene lookup returns CDR1 SQVTM and CDR2 ANQGSEA. CDR3 DNA: TGCAGCGTTGTAGCCTCTGGGGCCAACGTCCTGACTTTC. Translating gives CSVVASGANVLTF.

This clonotype occurred a few times. This sequence joins TRBV7-3 and TRBJ2-7; possibly TRBD1 for D (6 bases). V lost 5 bases, J lost 6 bases, and 17 bases lay in between. CDR1 SGHTA and CDR2 FQGTGA come from the germline V gene. CDR3 size: 14 residues. The CDR3 reads CASSPQGSFGEQYF. The CDR3, as DNA: TGTGCCAGCAGCCCACAGGGTTCGTTTGGCGAGCAGTACTTC.

In its sample, this clonotype was seen many times. The CDR3 loop reads CASSQRGDLPETQYF. The CDR3 nucleotides read TGCGCCAGCAGCCAAAGGGGGGACCTCCCGGAGACCCAGTACTTC. The genes are TRBV4-1 and TRBJ2-5; either TRBD1 or TRBD2 may fit D (6 bases each). The ends were cut back, 2 bases at V and 5 bases at J, with 15 bases in the middle. The CDR3 runs to 15 residues. CDR1 is MGHRA, CDR2 YSYEKL, per germline.

This clonotype was found a few times. V is TRBV12-5 and J is TRBJ2-5; 14 bases line up with TRBD2. The CDR3 totals 16 residues. CDR1 is LGHNT, CDR2 FRNRAP, per germline. The J segment lost 2 bases and the V segment lost 4 bases, leaving 3 bases of the junction unmatched. For the CDR3, the DNA is TGTGCTAGTGGTTCGGGGACTAGCGGGGGACAAGAGACCCAGTACTTC. It encodes CASGSGTSGGQETQYF.

This clonotype was detected only a few times. The chain couples TRBV7-2 to TRBJ2-2; the D is unclear. Germline CDR1 and CDR2: SGHTA and FQGNSA. V gave up 2 bases and J gave up 6 bases, with 7 bases separating them. This CDR3 is 13 amino acids long. This chain's CDR3 is CASSLISPGELFF. The CDR3 nucleotides read TGTGCCAGCAGCTTAATCTCCCCCGGGGAGCTGTTTTTT.